A selection of T cell receptor beta chains follows, all from one sample in a study of identical twins. A single record per CDR3 protein comes from TCRdb applying MiXCR to the 5' RACE reads. Of around 250,000 distinct CDR3 sequences listed, approximately 12% are singletons. The sample also formed part of further work on yellow fever vaccine responses in identical twins.

Sequencing used memory (CD45RO+) T cells sorted from blood. The receptors here all came from a woman aged 18 to 35 in good health. Both conserved end residues are part of each CDR3. Fields, in order: J gene, clone size, D gene, V gene, CDR3 DNA, CDR3 protein. A D gene is named only where the DNA matches it firmly. A clone size is listed for some rows: how often the clone was seen (once, few, many), or a class if it is expanded.

>TRBJ2-5|.|.|TRBV7-2
TGTGCCAGCAGCTTATCGACAGAAGAGACCCAGTACTTC
CASSLSTEETQYF
>TRBJ2-5|medium-sized|.|TRBV12-3/TRBV12-4
TGTGCCAGCAGCTTTGGGGAGACCCAGTACTTC
CASSFGETQYF
>TRBJ1-2|many|.|TRBV5-1
TGCGCCAGCGGGGCTGGTAACTATGGCTACACCTTC
CASGAGNYGYTF
>TRBJ2-6|.|.|TRBV5-6
TGTGCCAGCAGCTTGGGTCCCCGCAGCTCTGGGGCCAACGTCCTGACTTTC
CASSLGPRSSGANVLTF
>TRBJ2-7|.|TRBD1|TRBV7-8
TGTGCCAGCAGCTCCACGGACAGGAACGAGCAGTACTTC
CASSSTDRNEQYF
>TRBJ2-7|.|.|TRBV29-1
TGCAGCGTTGTGGGGAACGAGCAGTACTTC
CSVVGNEQYF
>TRBJ2-3|many|.|TRBV20-1
TGCAGTGCTAGTTACCCCCAGGGGTCCACAGATACGCAGTATTTT
CSASYPQGSTDTQYF
>TRBJ2-7|.|TRBD2|TRBV29-1
TGCAGCGTCAGAGCGGGGGGCTACGAGCAGTACTTC
CSVRAGGYEQYF
>TRBJ2-5|many|.|TRBV3-1
TGTGCCAGCAGCCCATTTGGACAAGAGACCCAGTACTTC
CASSPFGQETQYF
>TRBJ2-3|.|.|TRBV6-5
TGTGCCAGCAGTTACGACGGGAGAGGAACAGATACGCAGTATTTT
CASSYDGRGTDTQYF
>TRBJ2-3|.|TRBD1|TRBV7-2
TGTGCCAGCAGCTTAGTACCCAGGGGGCGCACAGATACGCAGTATTTT
CASSLVPRGRTDTQYF
>TRBJ2-1|few|.|TRBV5-6
TGTGCCAGCAGCTTGCGTCTCTTC
CASSLRLF
>TRBJ2-5|few|TRBD1|TRBV2
TGTGCCAGCATTATAGGGGGGACAGGGAGAGAGACCCAGTACTTC
CASIIGGTGRETQYF
>TRBJ2-7|.|TRBD1|TRBV7-9
TGTGCCAGCAGCCCACAGGGGCTCTACGAGGAGCAGTACTTC
CASSPQGLYEEQYF
>TRBJ2-3|.|.|TRBV5-5
TGTGCCAGCAGCTGGAGAGATACGCAGTATTTT
CASSWRDTQYF
>TRBJ1-4|few|.|TRBV5-5
TGTGCCAGCAGGGGAACAGGTTCCGCAACTAATGAAAAACTGTTTTTT
CASRGTGSATNEKLFF
>TRBJ2-4|.|.|TRBV29-1
TGCAGCGTTCCGGGTTTAGCCAAAAACATTCAGTACTTC
CSVPGLAKNIQYF